These 4 T cell receptor beta chains were sequenced from one sample in a study of blood T cell repertoires in COVID-19 (dated by TCRdb to 2018 to 2020). Receptor amplification or capture employed the immunoSEQ multiplex PCR assay. This immuneACCESS table, as held by TCRdb, lists in-frame sequences with V and J called but not all clones. Of the missing ones, under half trace to an unresolved V gene in checked studies; the others have no known cause. Here the sample has 450,000 or so clones; about 87% occur a single time. The ten most abundant clones make up roughly 0.78% of the sample. The sequenced material came from peripheral blood. Receptors originate from a man aged 18 to 35 with COVID-19, enrolled during active disease.

This sequence joins TRBV21-1 and TRBJ2-3; the listed D gene, TRBD1, was not tested against the DNA. TRBV21-1 is a listed pseudogene. There are 15 residues in the CDR3. The CDR3 spells CASLQGARDTDTQYF. The CDR3 coding sequence is TGTGCCAGTCTACAGGGGGCGCGGGACACAGATACGCAGTATTTT.

The chain combines TRBV27 with TRBJ1-6, with no clear D. Trimming left V 0 bases short and J 2 bases short, with 5 bases between. The CDR3 has 15 amino acids. Germline V gives CDR1 MNHEY, CDR2 SMNVEV (reference sequence). The CDR3 bases are TGTGCCAGCAGTTTATCCCAGACCTATAATTCACCCCTCCACTTT. It is translated as CASSLSQTYNSPLHF.

This clone was detected a few times. Other DNA sequences in the sample encode the same CDR3. This sequence joins TRBV7-9 and TRBJ2-2; 8 nucleotides match TRBD1. The CDR3 covers 15 residues. Germline V gives CDR1 SEHNR, CDR2 FQNEAQ (reference sequence). J lost 5 bases, V lost 1 base, and 3 bases had no gene match. This chain's CDR3 is CASSLETGVTGELFF. The CDR3 DNA reads TGTGCCAGCAGCTTAGAGACAGGGGTGACCGGGGAGCTGTTTTTT. Drawing the rest from reference TRBV7-9 and TRBJ2-2, the complete variable domain is DTGVSQNPRHKITKRGQNVTFRCDPISEHNRLYWYRQTLGQGPEFLTYFQNEAQLEKSRLLSDRFSAERPKGSFSTLEIQRTEQGDSAMYLCASSLETGVTGELFFGEGSRLTVL.

This chain links TRBV14 with TRBJ2-7; TRBD1 might be the D (6 bases). Germline-derived CDR1 and CDR2 are SGHDN and FVKESK. The ends were cut back, 9 bases at V and 5 bases at J, with 14 bases in the middle. This CDR3 has 12 residues. In DNA, the CDR3 is TGTGCCAGTTACAGGGAAAACAACGAGCAGTACTTC. This translates into CASYRENNEQYF.